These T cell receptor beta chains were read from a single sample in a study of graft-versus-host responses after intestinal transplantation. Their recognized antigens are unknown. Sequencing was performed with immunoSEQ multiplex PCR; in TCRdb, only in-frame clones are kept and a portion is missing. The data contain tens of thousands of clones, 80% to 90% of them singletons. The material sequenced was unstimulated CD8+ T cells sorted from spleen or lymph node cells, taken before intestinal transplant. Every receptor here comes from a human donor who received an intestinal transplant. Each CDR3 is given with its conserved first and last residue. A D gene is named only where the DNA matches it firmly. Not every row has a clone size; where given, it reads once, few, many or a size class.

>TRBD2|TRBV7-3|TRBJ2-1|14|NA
CASSPSGSSNEQFF
TGTGCCAGCAGCCCTAGCGGGAGTTCGAATGAGCAGTTCTTC
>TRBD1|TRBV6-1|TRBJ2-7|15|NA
CASSDLLGQHYEQYF
TGTGCCAGCAGTGACCTTCTGGGACAGCACTACGAGCAGTACTTC
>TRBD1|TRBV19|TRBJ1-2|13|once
CASSIGTDYGYTF
TGTGCCAGTAGTATTGGGACAGACTATGGCTACACCTTC
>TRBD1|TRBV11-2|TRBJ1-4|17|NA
CASSSGTGVSWGEKLFF
TGTGCCAGCAGCTCCGGGACAGGGGTCTCTTGGGGTGAAAAACTGTTTTTT
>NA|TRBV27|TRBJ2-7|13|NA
CASSFGQGNEQYF
TGTGCCAGCAGTTTTGGGCAGGGGAACGAGCAGTACTTC
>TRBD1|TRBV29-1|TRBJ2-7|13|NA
CSVRQGIAYEQYF
TGCAGCGTCCGACAGGGGATCGCCTACGAGCAGTACTTC
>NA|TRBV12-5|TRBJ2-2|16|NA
CASVPTGRQAGGELFF
TGTGCTAGTGTCCCAACCGGGAGACAAGCCGGGGGGGAGCTGTTTTTT
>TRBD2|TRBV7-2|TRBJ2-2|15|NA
CASSQTSGEGGELFF
TGTGCCAGCAGCCAAACTAGCGGGGAAGGCGGGGAGCTGTTTTTT
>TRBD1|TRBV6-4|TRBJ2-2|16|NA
CASSDSSRGQGGELFF
TGTGCCAGCAGTGACTCTTCCAGGGGGCAAGGCGGGGAGCTGTTTTTT
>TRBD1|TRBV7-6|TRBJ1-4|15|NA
CASSGTGGFNEKLFF
TGTGCCAGCAGCGGGACAGGGGGCTTTAATGAAAAACTGTTTTTT
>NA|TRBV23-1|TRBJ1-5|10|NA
CATLPLPQHF
TGCGCCACCCTACCCCTACCGCAGCATTTT
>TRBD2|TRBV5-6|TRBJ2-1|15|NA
CASSTGLASYNEQFF
TGTGCCAGCAGCACCGGACTAGCGTCCTACAATGAGCAGTTCTTC
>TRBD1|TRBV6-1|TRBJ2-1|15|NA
CASSEWDRGLNEQFF
TGTGCCAGCAGTGAATGGGACAGGGGCCTCAATGAGCAGTTCTTC
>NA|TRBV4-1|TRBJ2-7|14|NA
CASSQALRAYEQYF
TGCGCCAGCAGCCAAGCCTTGAGGGCCTACGAGCAGTACTTC
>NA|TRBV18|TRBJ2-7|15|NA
CASSLRRGSAYEQYF
TGTGCCAGCTCCCTTAGAAGGGGGTCAGCCTACGAGCAGTACTTC
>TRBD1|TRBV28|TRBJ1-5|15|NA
CASSSADRVGQPQHF
TGTGCCAGCAGCTCCGCCGACAGGGTAGGGCAGCCCCAGCATTTT
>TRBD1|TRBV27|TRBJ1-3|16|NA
CASSKGGRLSGNTIYF
TGTGCCAGCAGTAAAGGGGGCAGACTCTCTGGAAACACCATATATTTT
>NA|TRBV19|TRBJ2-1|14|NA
CASSIPGAYNEQFF
TGTGCCAGTAGTATACCAGGGGCCTACAATGAGCAGTTCTTC
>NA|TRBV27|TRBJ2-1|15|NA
CASANRVFSYNEQFF
TGTGCCAGCGCCAACAGGGTGTTCTCCTACAATGAGCAGTTCTTC
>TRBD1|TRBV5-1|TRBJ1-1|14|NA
CASSITGGNTEAFF
TGCGCCAGCAGCATCACAGGGGGAAACACTGAAGCTTTCTTT
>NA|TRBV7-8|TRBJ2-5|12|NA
CASSLIEGTQYF
TGTGCCAGCAGCTTAATAGAGGGGACCCAGTACTTC
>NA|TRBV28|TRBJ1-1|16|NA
CASSPRQEKMNTEAFF
TGTGCCAGCAGTCCGCGACAGGAGAAAATGAACACTGAAGCTTTCTTT
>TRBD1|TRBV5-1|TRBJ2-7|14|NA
CASSSGQGQYEQYF
TGCGCCAGCAGCTCGGGACAGGGTCAATACGAGCAGTACTTC
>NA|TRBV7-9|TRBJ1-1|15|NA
CASSPLGWGDTEAFF
TGTGCCAGCAGCCCTCTGGGGTGGGGCGACACTGAAGCTTTCTTT
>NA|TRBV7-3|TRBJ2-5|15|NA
CASSLNGGAPETQYF
TGTGCCAGCAGCTTAAACGGGGGAGCCCCGGAGACCCAGTACTTC
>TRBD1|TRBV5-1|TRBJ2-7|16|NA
CASSLFPGQDLYEQYF
TGCGCCAGCAGCTTATTCCCGGGACAGGACCTTTACGAGCAGTACTTC
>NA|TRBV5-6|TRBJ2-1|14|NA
CASSPGVLYNEQFF
TGTGCCAGCAGCCCAGGGGTCCTATACAATGAGCAGTTCTTC
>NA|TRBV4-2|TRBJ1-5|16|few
CASSQERGKVNQPQHF
TGTGCCAGCAGCCAAGAAAGGGGGAAAGTCAATCAGCCCCAGCATTTT
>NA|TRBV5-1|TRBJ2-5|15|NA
CASSLEGAVQETQYF
TGCGCCAGCAGCCTGGAAGGAGCGGTCCAAGAGACCCAGTACTTC
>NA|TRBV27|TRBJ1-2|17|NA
CASSLSLQGLELYGYTF
TGTGCCAGCAGTTTATCTTTACAGGGTCTCGAACTCTATGGCTACACCTTC
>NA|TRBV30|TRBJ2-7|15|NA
CAWSPHGRATYEQYF
TGTGCCTGGAGTCCGCATGGCAGGGCCACCTACGAGCAGTACTTC
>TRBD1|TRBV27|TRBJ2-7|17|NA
CASTPVGGTGVPYEQYF
TGTGCCAGCACCCCGGTTGGGGGGACAGGGGTTCCCTACGAGCAGTACTTC
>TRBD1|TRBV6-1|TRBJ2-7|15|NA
CASSWGQGGFYEQYF
TGTGCCAGCAGTTGGGGACAGGGGGGCTTCTACGAGCAGTACTTC
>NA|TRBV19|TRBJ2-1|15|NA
CASSIGGISYNEQFF
TGTGCCAGTAGTATAGGCGGGATCTCCTACAATGAGCAGTTCTTC
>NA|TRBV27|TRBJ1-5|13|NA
CASSWGMSQPQHF
TGTGCCAGCAGTTGGGGCATGAGCCAGCCCCAGCATTTT
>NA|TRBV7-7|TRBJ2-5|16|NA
CASSLSWEGGQETQYF
NA
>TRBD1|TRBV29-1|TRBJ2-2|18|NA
CSVEVRRQGPLSTGELFF
TGCAGCGTTGAAGTCAGGAGACAGGGACCCCTGAGCACCGGGGAGCTGTTTTTT
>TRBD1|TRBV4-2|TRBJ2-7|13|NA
CASTPQGGYEQYF
TGTGCCAGCACCCCACAGGGGGGATACGAGCAGTACTTC
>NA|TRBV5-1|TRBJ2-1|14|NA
CASSLGAGDNEQFF
TGCGCCAGCAGCTTGGGTGCCGGGGACAATGAGCAGTTCTTC
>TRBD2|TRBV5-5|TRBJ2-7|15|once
CASSRQRGSHYEQYF
TGTGCCAGCAGCCGTCAGCGGGGGAGCCACTACGAGCAGTACTTC
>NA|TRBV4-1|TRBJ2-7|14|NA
CASSQDRVTYEQYF
TGCGCCAGCAGCCAAGATAGAGTAACCTACGAGCAGTACTTC
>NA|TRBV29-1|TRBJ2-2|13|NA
CSVDTVNTGELFF
TGCAGCGTTGACACAGTGAACACCGGGGAGCTGTTTTTT
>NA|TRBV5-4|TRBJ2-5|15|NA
CASSLYEGGRGTQYF
TGTGCCAGCAGCTTGTATGAGGGAGGTAGAGGGACCCAGTACTTC
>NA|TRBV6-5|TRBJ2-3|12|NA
CASSYGPDTQYF
TGTGCCAGCAGTTACGGGCCAGATACGCAGTATTTT
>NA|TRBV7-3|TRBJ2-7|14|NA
CASSSREGSYEQYF
TGTGCCAGCAGCTCCAGGGAAGGGTCCTACGAGCAGTACTTC
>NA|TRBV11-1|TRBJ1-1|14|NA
CASSFLPGNTEAFF
TGTGCCAGCAGCTTTCTTCCGGGGAACACTGAAGCTTTCTTT
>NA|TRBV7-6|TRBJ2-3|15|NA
CASSLAGGIPDTQYF
TGTGCCAGCAGCTTAGCAGGCGGGATTCCAGATACGCAGTATTTT
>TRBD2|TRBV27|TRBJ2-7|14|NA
CASSLYSGKGEQYF
TGTGCCAGCAGTTTATACAGCGGGAAAGGGGAGCAGTACTTC